These 2 T cell receptor beta chains were sequenced from one sample in a study of cytomegalovirus exposure and HLA in healthy donors. The PCR employed 60 Vbeta primers together with 13 Jbeta primers. Repertoires were generated with immunoSEQ multiplex PCR, while TCRdb's copy carries only in-frame clones and drops some. This table has some 170,000 clones, roughly 87% appearing once. The sample was PBMCs. The receptors come from a man aged 50-59 years in good health and CMV-seropositive.

The rearrangement links TRBV5-1 to TRBJ1-1; 10 bases agree with TRBD1. CDR1 is SGHRS and CDR2 is YFSETQ in the germline V gene. V lost 3 bases, J lost 12 bases, and 26 bases stayed unmatched. CDR3 size: 19 residues. CDR3 residues: CASSSSNTDRGHGPLMTFF. The CDR3 nucleotides read TGCGCCAGCAGCTCCTCAAACACCGACAGGGGGCATGGGCCCCTTATGACTTTCTTT.

This sequence joins TRBV29-1 and TRBJ1-2; possible D gene TRBD1, 6 bases. CDR1 is SQVTM and CDR2 is ANQGSEA in the germline V gene. This CDR3 region has 15 residues. Trimming took 3 bases from V and 3 from J, leaving 17 bases between them. As DNA, the CDR3 is TGCAGCGTTGACGGGCGGGGGCCTGGGGACTATGGCTACACCTTC. Amino acids: CSVDGRGPGDYGYTF. Complete variable domain (other parts from reference TRBV29-1 and TRBJ1-2): SAVISQKPSRDICQRGTSLTIQCQVDSQVTMMFWYRQQPGQSLTLIATANQGSEATYESGFVIDKFPISRPNLTFSTLTVSNMSPEDSSIYLCSVDGRGPGDYGYTFGSGTRLTVV.